A single sample gave rise to the 10 T cell receptor beta chains below, sequenced in a study of beta chain features in type 1 diabetes. Regarding the study as a whole: Moderately but significantly shorter TCRB CDR3s were found in Type 1 diabetes patients in all four CD4+ subsets.

Of the isolated RNA, all was reverse transcribed, and so the sequenced material was expressed TCRB transcripts. Only in-frame clones appear in the TCRdb table, and some are missing; sequencing was by immunoSEQ multiplex PCR. This sample has 250,000 to 300,000 clones, with around 25% found just once. Their antigens are not known. What was sequenced was naive CD4+ T cells from blood. Every receptor here comes from a woman aged 30 to 39 with type 1 diabetes.

The CDR3 DNA reads as TGCAGCGTTCCTGTCGGGAGTTCCCTTACCGGGGAGCTGTTTTTT. Its protein is CSVPVGSSLTGELFF. The chain carries TRBV29-1 and TRBJ2-2, with D perhaps matching TRBD2 (6 bases). Germline V CDR1 and CDR2: SQVTM, ANQGSEA. Trimming removed 5 bases from V and 5 bases from J, with 18 bases in between. The CDR3 length is 15 residues.

The chain is built from TRBV5-1 and TRBJ2-3; TRBD1 agrees at 9 bases. The germline V gene encodes CDR1 SGHRS and CDR2 YFSETQ. The CDR3 loop spans 14 amino acids. J was trimmed by 4 bases and V by 3 bases; bases with no gene match: 3. This CDR3 reads CASSYDRGADTQYF. Written as DNA, the CDR3 is TGCGCCAGCAGCTACGACAGGGGGGCAGATACGCAGTATTTT.

The V call is TRBV5-1, the J call TRBJ1-2; 7 positions match TRBD1. CDR1 is SGHRS and CDR2 is YFSETQ in the germline V gene. V shed 1 base, J shed 5 bases, and the junction held 2 bases outside the gene matches. This CDR3 spans 13 amino acids. The CDR3 sequence is CASSLTGEYGYTF. CDR3 DNA: TGCGCCAGCAGCTTGACAGGGGAGTATGGCTACACCTTC.

The V and J genes are TRBV5-6 and TRBJ2-7; tentative D call: TRBD2 (6 bases). With 2 bases removed from V and 2 bases from J, the gap between germline ends came to 8 bases. This CDR3 has 13 amino acids. CDR1 is SGHDT, CDR2 YYEEEE, per germline. The CDR3 here is CASSFSGAYEQYF. CDR3 coding DNA: TGTGCCAGCAGCTTCTCGGGAGCCTACGAGCAGTACTTC.

The chain couples TRBV27 to TRBJ1-1, with TRBD1 identical over 7 bases. V shed 5 bases and J 9 bases; nucleotides not matched to a gene: 15. Per germline, CDR1 MNHEY and CDR2 SMNVEV (reference sequence). The CDR3 extends over 15 amino acids. CDR3 residues: CASSTATGQVNKAFF. The CDR3 DNA is TGTGCCAGCAGTACTGCGACAGGGCAGGTGAATAAAGCTTTCTTT.

This clone occurred a few times. This rearrangement joins TRBV9 to TRBJ2-7, with D maybe TRBD2 (6 bases). With 5 bases removed from V and 3 bases from J, the gap between germline ends came to 18 bases. This CDR3 comprises 15 residues. CDR1 and CDR2 from the germline V gene are SGDLS and YYNGEE. CDR3 residues: CASSPFGAGIYEQYF. As DNA, the CDR3 is TGTGCCAGCAGTCCCTTTGGGGCGGGGATCTACGAGCAGTACTTC.

The V gene is TRBV2, the J gene TRBJ2-7, with a possible D match to TRBD1 (6 bases). Germline lookup yields CDR1 SNHLY and CDR2 FYNNEI. This CDR3 spans 15 amino acids. V lost 8 bases, J lost 1 base, and 18 bases lay in between. The CDR3 DNA reads TGTGCCAGCTCTGCCTCCAGGGGATGGTCCTACGAGCAGTACTTC. Translating it yields CASSASRGWSYEQYF.

The chain joins TRBV18 to TRBJ1-1, with TRBD1 identical over 8 bases. The CDR3 is made up of 13 amino acids. Germline CDR1 is KGHSH and CDR2 is LQKENI. Losses at the gene ends were 3 bases for V and 8 bases for J; bases not matched to a gene: 5. CDR3 nucleotide sequence: TGTGCCAGCTCACCTTCCGGACAGGGAGAAGCTTTCTTT. Translating gives CASSPSGQGEAFF.

This clone was picked up a small number of times. The chain joins TRBV25-1 to TRBJ1-1; maybe TRBD1 (5 bases). Germline CDR1 and CDR2: MGHDK and SYGVNS. Trimming pared 6 bases from V and 0 bases from J, leaving 11 bases between. The CDR3 extends over 14 amino acids. Written as DNA, the CDR3 is TGTGCCAGCAGCCTAGGGGTTGTGAACACTGAAGCTTTCTTT. It codes for CASSLGVVNTEAFF. Complete variable domain (other parts from reference TRBV25-1 and TRBJ1-1): EADIYQTPRYLVIGTGKKITLECSQTMGHDKMYWYQQDPGMELHLIHYSYGVNSTEKGDLSSESTVSRIRTEHFPLTLESARPSHTSQYLCASSLGVVNTEAFFGQGTRLTVV.

The CDR3 nucleotides read TGTGCCAGCAGCTTGGGGTTGAGAGGGTACCAAGAGACCCAGTACTTC. This sequence encodes CASSLGLRGYQETQYF. The chain is built from TRBV5-4 and TRBJ2-5; possible D gene TRBD2, 5 bases. This CDR3 region has 16 residues. V was cut by 0 bases and J by 0 bases, with 12 bases left in between. CDR1 and CDR2 (germline): SGHNT, YYREEE (reference sequence).